A selection of T cell receptor beta chains follows, all from one sample in a study of CD8+ T cells in alopecia areata. Assay: immunoSEQ multiplex PCR; the TCRdb copy retains only in-frame clones and omits some. Of approximately 34,000 clones listed, roughly 53% were seen once; the top ten hold around 40%. Sample: NKG2D-high CD8+ T cells sorted from blood. The receptors come from a human donor with alopecia areata. Both conserved end residues are part of each CDR3. A D gene is named only where the DNA matches it firmly. Not all rows give a size; the values are once, few, many and, for expanded clones, a class.

v_gene	d_gene	j_gene	abundance	CDR3aa	CDR3nt
TRBV4-2	TRBD2	TRBJ2-1	NA	CASSPFGGGAYNEQFF	TGTGCCAGCAGCCCCTTTGGTGGGGGGGCCTACAATGAGCAGTTCTTC
TRBV5-1	NA	TRBJ2-7	NA	CASSYPPHEDSYF	TGCGCCAGCAGCTACCCCCCACATGAGGATTCTTACTTC
TRBV7-9	NA	TRBJ2-2	NA	CAAKGGTNTGELFF	TGTGCAGCCAAAGGGGGGACGAACACCGGGGAGCTGTTTTTT
TRBV4-1	TRBD2	TRBJ2-3	NA	CASSQDPGLETDTQYF	TGCGCCAGCAGCCAAGATCCCGGACTAGAAACAGATACGCAGTATTTT
TRBV7-2	NA	TRBJ2-3	NA	CASSLWSGSTDTQYF	TGTGCCAGCAGCCTATGGTCGGGCAGCACAGATACGCAGTATTTT
TRBV6-5	NA	TRBJ2-6	NA	CASQGGISGANVLTF	TGTGCCAGCCAGGGCGGAATCTCTGGGGCCAACGTCCTGACTTTC
TRBV29-1	NA	TRBJ2-7	few	CSALGGQGYEQYF	TGCAGCGCCCTGGGCGGGCAGGGCTACGAGCAGTACTTC
TRBV5-1	TRBD2	TRBJ2-3	NA	CASSLERGPVDTQYF	TGCGCCAGCAGCTTGGAGCGGGGTCCGGTGGATACGCAGTATTTT
TRBV12-5	NA	TRBJ2-7	NA	CASALVGGASYEQYF	TGTGCTAGTGCCTTAGTTGGGGGGGCATCGTACGAGCAGTACTTC
TRBV7-9	NA	TRBJ2-7	few	CASSPSHEQYF	TGTGCCAGCAGCCCTTCCCACGAGCAGTACTTC
TRBV27	TRBD2	TRBJ2-5	NA	CASSFQREVGETQYF	TGTGCCAGCAGTTTTCAGCGGGAGGTGGGGGAGACCCAGTACTTC
TRBV19	NA	TRBJ2-3	few	CASSIVPQDTQYF	TGTGCCAGTAGTATAGTCCCACAGGATACGCAGTATTTT
TRBV29-1	NA	TRBJ1-2	NA	CSVGGVLARDFYSGYTF	TGCAGCGTTGGGGGGGTGTTGGCACGAGACTTTTATAGTGGCTACACCTTC
TRBV7-2	NA	TRBJ1-5	NA	CASSIRTGSNQPQHF	TGTGCCAGCAGCATCCGGACGGGGAGCAATCAGCCCCAGCATTTT
TRBV7-2	TRBD1	TRBJ2-2	NA	CASSSTGTGELFF	TGTGCCAGCAGCTCGACAGGGACCGGGGAGCTGTTTTTT